What follows are 21 T cell receptor beta chains derived from one specimen sequenced in a study of blood T cells in healthy people across ages. A second PCR of about 6 to 11 cycles used a sample-barcoded 5' primer and a J-beta primer mix. TCRdb re-derived calls from the 5' RACE reads in MiXCR, one entry per CDR3 protein. This table holds around 1.5 million distinct CDR3 sequences, 45% to 70% found once. Material: blood. Source of these receptors: a man younger than 35 in good health.

The genes are TRBV7-8 and TRBJ2-1; 7 positions match TRBD2. This CDR3 comprises 15 residues. V shed 7 bases, J shed 6 bases, and the junction held 12 bases outside the gene matches. Germline V gene lookup returns CDR1 SGHVS and CDR2 FQNEAQ. The CDR3 is CASIIDPGRSNEQFF. In nucleotides, the CDR3 is TGTGCCAGCATCATCGATCCCGGGAGGAGCAATGAGCAGTTCTTC.

The rearrangement links TRBV29-1 to TRBJ2-5; 10 bases line up with TRBD2. Germline V CDR1 and CDR2: SQVTM, ANQGSEA. V lost 4 bases, J lost 11 bases, and 16 bases stayed unmatched. The CDR3 runs 15 residues. The CDR3 reads CSVARSSGSANEQYF. Here the CDR3 DNA reads TGCAGCGTTGCGCGGTCTAGCGGGAGCGCCAATGAGCAGTACTTC.

CDR3 sequence: CASSDPGLGTDTQYF. The CDR3 bases are TGCGCCAGCAGTGATCCAGGGTTGGGCACAGATACGCAGTATTTT. This rearrangement joins TRBV10-1 to TRBJ2-3; D is perhaps TRBD1 (5 bases). With 3 bases removed from V and 1 base from J, the gap between germline ends came to 11 bases. The CDR3 length is 15 residues. Germline assignment: CDR1 WNHNN and CDR2 SYGVQD (reference sequence).

The chain carries TRBV29-1 and TRBJ1-1, with D tentatively TRBD1 (6 bases). Germline CDR1 and CDR2: SQVTM and ANQGSEA. The CDR3 totals 15 residues. V was shortened by 1 base and J by 4 bases, with 16 bases between the two germline ends. CDR3 region: CSVEAWGARSTEAFF. The CDR3, as DNA: TGCAGCGTTGAAGCGTGGGGGGCGCGGAGCACTGAAGCTTTCTTT.

The gene calls are TRBV14 and TRBJ2-3; D is ambiguous. The CDR3 contains 16 residues. Trimming stripped 0 bases from V and 0 bases from J, with 10 bases between. Germline CDR1 SGHDN, CDR2 FVKESK. CDR3 region: CASSQDITVSTDTQYF. The CDR3 region has the DNA TGTGCCAGCAGCCAAGATATCACAGTAAGCACAGATACGCAGTATTTT.

The V call is TRBV21-1, the J call TRBJ2-1; the listed D gene, TRBD1, was not tested against the DNA. TRBV21-1 is an annotated pseudogene. The CDR3 loop spans 13 amino acids. CDR3 nucleotide sequence: TGTGCCAGCAGCAAATGTGAGGGGAATGAGCAGTTCTTC. Its translation is CASSKCEGNEQFF.

The chain uses TRBV28 and TRBJ1-6; D is ambiguous. Trimming stripped 3 bases from V and 8 bases from J, with 8 bases between. Per germline, CDR1 MDHEN and CDR2 SYDVKM. The CDR3 runs 13 residues. The DNA for the CDR3 is TGTGCCAGCAGTTTCTATCCTTATTCACCCCTCCACTTT. It translates to CASSFYPYSPLHF.

This clonotype appeared a few times. The V and J genes are TRBV4-2 and TRBJ2-7; D gene ambiguous. Between the trimmed V and J ends, which lost 4 bases and 6 bases, there was a span of 13 bases. This CDR3 has 13 amino acids. Germline CDR1 reads LGHNA; CDR2 reads YNFKEQ. In DNA, the CDR3 is TGTGCCAGCAGCCGGTCCCCTTCTGGCGAGCAGTACTTC. Translating gives CASSRSPSGEQYF.

The CDR3 coding sequence is TGTGCCAGCAGAATTAGGGAGACCCAGTACTTC. Protein: CASRIRETQYF. The gene calls are TRBV6-6 and TRBJ2-5; D uncertain. This CDR3 region has 11 residues. V shed 6 bases and J shed 5 bases, with 7 bases lying between them. Germline assignment: CDR1 MNHNY and CDR2 SVGAGI (reference sequence).

The sample holds a few counts of this clonotype. The chain uses TRBV29-1 and TRBJ2-5, with TRBD1 matching over 12 bases. The CDR3 covers 14 residues. Germline V gene sequence: CDR1 SQVTM, CDR2 ANQGSEA. J gave up 6 bases and V 2 bases, and 4 bases lay outside the gene matches. This chain's CDR3 is CSVELGQGAKTQYF. The CDR3 region has the DNA TGCAGCGTTGAACTGGGACAGGGGGCGAAGACCCAGTACTTC. Full variable domain (remainder filled in from reference TRBV29-1 and TRBJ2-5): SAVISQKPSRDICQRGTSLTIQCQVDSQVTMMFWYRQQPGQSLTLIATANQGSEATYESGFVIDKFPISRPNLTFSTLTVSNMSPEDSSIYLCSVELGQGAKTQYFGPGTRLLVL.

The CDR3 sequence is CAISLDGNSNQPQHF. The CDR3 coding sequence is TGTGCCATCAGCTTGGACGGCAATAGCAATCAGCCCCAGCATTTT. The J gene is TRBJ1-5, the V gene TRBV10-3; D ambiguous. Germline V gene lookup returns CDR1 ENHRY and CDR2 SYGVKD. The V end was cut by 6 bases, the J end by 0 bases, with 12 bases between. The CDR3 covers 15 residues.

The rearrangement uses TRBV6-1 and TRBJ1-3; D is perhaps TRBD1 (6 bases). The V end was cut by 8 bases, the J end by 0 bases, with 17 bases between. Germline CDR1 reads MNHNS; CDR2 reads SASEGT. There are 16 residues in the CDR3. The CDR3 loop is CASEPGQGYSGNTIYF. CDR3 nucleotide sequence: TGTGCCAGCGAACCGGGCCAGGGGTACTCTGGAAACACCATATATTTT.

For this clonotype: The junction departs from the called germline gene at one end, perhaps through a read error. This rearrangement joins TRBV3-1 to TRBJ2-5; D remains unclear. Gene TRBJ2-7 matches the end of the DNA better, so the J call may be wrong. Germline-derived CDR1 and CDR2 are LGHDT and YNNKEL (reference sequence). The CDR3 has 16 residues. The CDR3 DNA reads TGTACCAGCAGCCAAGATTATGGCAGGTCCGGAGACGAGCAGTACTTC. It is translated as CTSSQDYGRSGDEQYF.

This chain links TRBV12-3 or TRBV12-4 with TRBJ2-1; D remains ambiguous. This CDR3 region has 13 residues. Trimming left V 7 bases short and J 7 bases short, with 14 bases between. The CDR3 spells CASTVFPRNEQFF. The CDR3 nucleotides are TGTGCCAGCACTGTTTTCCCCCGTAATGAGCAGTTCTTC.

The chain recombines TRBV19 with TRBJ2-7, with D hard to call. The V end was cut by 3 bases, the J end by 5 bases, with 17 bases between. The CDR3 extends over 15 amino acids. Germline V lookup: CDR1 LNHDA, CDR2 SQIVND (reference sequence). DNA of the CDR3: TGTGCCAGTAGTATGCCGACACGGTCTGTAGACGAGCAGTACTTC. Translating it yields CASSMPTRSVDEQYF.

The gene calls are TRBV5-1 and TRBJ2-1; 8 bases are shared with TRBD2. CDR3 length: 15 residues. Trimming cost V 2 bases and J 6 bases; bases outside gene matches: 7. Per the germline V gene, CDR1 is SGHRS and CDR2 is YFSETQ. The CDR3 DNA reads TGCGCCAGCAGCTTAGCGGGAGTGTTTGGCAATGAGCAGTTCTTC. Translating gives CASSLAGVFGNEQFF.

This clonotype was seen once. This sequence joins TRBV20-1 and TRBJ2-5; D gene ambiguous. The CDR3 contains 13 residues. The V end was cut by 3 bases, the J end by 1 base, with 9 bases between. The germline V gene encodes CDR1 DFQATT and CDR2 SNEGSKA (reference sequence). The CDR3 sequence is CSARHSLQETQYF. CDR3 DNA sequence: TGCAGTGCTAGGCACAGTCTCCAAGAGACCCAGTACTTC.

The chain couples TRBV20-1 to TRBJ1-2; D gene uncertain. The CDR3 covers 14 residues. Trimming cost V 0 bases and J 0 bases, with 8 bases left between them. CDR1 and CDR2 from the germline V gene are DFQATT and SNEGSKA (reference sequence). CDR3 nucleotides: TGCAGTGCTAGAGAACTCTCCACTAACTATGGCTACACCTTC. Translation gives CSARELSTNYGYTF.

The gene calls are TRBV6-1 and TRBJ2-7; D may be TRBD1 (5 bases). Germline V gene data show CDR1 as MNHNS and CDR2 as SASEGT. The CDR3 has 13 residues. With 4 bases removed from V and 3 bases from J, the gap between germline ends came to 10 bases. The CDR3 DNA reads as TGTGCCAGCAGTGGTGTAAGGGGCTACGAGCAGTACTTC. Its translation: CASSGVRGYEQYF.

The chain combines TRBV27 with TRBJ1-1; D remains unclear. V was shortened by 6 bases and J by 0 bases, with 11 bases between the two germline ends. CDR3 size: 14 residues. CDR1 is MNHEY, CDR2 SMNVEV, per germline (reference sequence). The CDR3 here is CASSPQVVNTEAFF. CDR3 DNA sequence: TGTGCCAGCAGCCCTCAGGTAGTGAACACTGAAGCTTTCTTT.

The rearrangement links TRBV21-1 to TRBJ2-5; the table's D gene call, TRBD1, was not cross checked with the DNA. The DNA end lines up better with TRBJ2-7; the J call may be wrong. TRBV21-1 is given as a pseudogene. There are 16 residues in the CDR3. The CDR3 spells CASSKAPGRESSEQYF. As DNA, the CDR3 is TGTGCCAGCAGCAAAGCGCCAGGGCGAGAGTCGTCCGAGCAGTACTTC.